This passage covers 17 T cell receptor beta chains from one sample sequenced in a study of OX40 agonist ivuxolimab in advanced cancers. Assay: immunoSEQ multiplex PCR; the TCRdb copy retains only in-frame clones and omits some. Among approximately 100,000 clones listed, roughly 90% were seen once. This specimen was CD4+ or CD8+ T cells sorted from blood, taken in a trial of the OX40 agonist ivuxolimab. These receptors all stem from an adult with an advanced solid tumor such as melanoma, head and neck, liver or kidney cancer.

The V call is TRBV27, the J call TRBJ2-1; 10 bases match TRBD2. With 5 bases clipped from V and 6 bases from J, the junction kept 7 bases outside the gene matches. CDR1 and CDR2 from the germline V gene are MNHEY and SMNVEV (reference sequence). CDR3 length equals 15 residues. CDR3 sequence: CASSPQRGGPNEQFF. For the CDR3, the DNA is TGTGCCAGCAGTCCTCAGCGGGGGGGCCCCAATGAGCAGTTCTTC.

The chain links TRBV7-8 to TRBJ2-5; 9 bases are shared with TRBD1. The CDR3 spans 17 residues. Trimming took 0 bases from V and 4 from J; bases not matched to a gene: 9. Per germline, CDR1 SGHVS and CDR2 FQNEAQ. The CDR3 DNA follows: TGTGCCAGCAGCTTAGCCAGGGGACAGGGAGTTCGAGAGACCCAGTACTTC. Translation: CASSLARGQGVRETQYF.

CDR3 DNA sequence: TGTGCCAGCAGTTCCCCAGCGACCCGTGTAGGCACTGAAGCTTTCTTT. As protein: CASSSPATRVGTEAFF. The rearrangement links TRBV28 to TRBJ1-1; the D is unclear. This CDR3 is 16 amino acids long. The V gene's germline CDR1 is MDHEN and CDR2 SYDVKM. V lost 4 bases to trimming and J lost 4 bases, with 19 bases between them.

Comments on this clone: The sample contains more than one DNA sequence encoding this CDR3. This rearrangement joins TRBV7-2 to TRBJ1-2; D possibly corresponds to TRBD1 (6 bases). Germline V lookup: CDR1 SGHTA, CDR2 FQGNSA. This CDR3 comprises 15 residues. V was shortened by 0 bases and J by 4 bases, with 12 bases between the two germline ends. CDR3 loop: CASSLAGGAIYGYTF. The CDR3 coding sequence is TGTGCCAGCAGCTTAGCCGGGGGCGCAATCTATGGCTACACCTTC. Full variable domain (rest looked up from reference TRBV7-2 and TRBJ1-2): GAGVSQSPSNKVTEKGKDVELRCDPISGHTALYWYRQSLGQGLEFLIYFQGNSAPDKSGLPSDRFSAERTGGSVSTLTIQRTQQEDSAVYLCASSLAGGAIYGYTFGSGTRLTVV.

This chain connects TRBV28 to TRBJ1-1; D is uncertain. The V end lost 3 bases, the J end lost 1 base, and 18 bases lay between the germline ends. The CDR3 runs to 17 residues. CDR1 and CDR2 (germline): MDHEN, SYDVKM. The CDR3 DNA sequence: TGTGCCAGCAGTTTTAGCGGCCTCGGCGAGAGGAACACTGAAGCTTTCTTT. Translating gives CASSFSGLGERNTEAFF.

The rearrangement uses TRBV9 and TRBJ2-1; 8 bases are shared with TRBD2. The junction had 15 bases not matched to a gene; V was cut back by 0 bases and J by 7 bases. Germline CDR1 SGDLS, CDR2 YYNGEE. CDR3 length: 18 residues. CDR3 in DNA: TGTGCCAGCAGCGTAGCTCCCTTACTAACGGGGGGGTCTAATGAGCAGTTCTTC. It translates to CASSVAPLLTGGSNEQFF.

The chain employs TRBV9 and TRBJ2-3, with a weak D call TRBD2 (6 bases). V was pared by 0 bases and J by 1 base, with 27 bases between. Germline lookup yields CDR1 SGDLS and CDR2 YYNGEE. This CDR3 comprises 21 residues. DNA for the CDR3: TGTGCCAGCAGCGTAGTTTTCGGGCGGGGACCTCCGGTCCCCCGCACAGATACGCAGTATTTT. The encoded protein is CASSVVFGRGPPVPRTDTQYF.

The chain uses TRBV6-1 and TRBJ1-4, with no clear D. From germline, CDR1 is MNHNS and CDR2 SASEGT. V lost 3 bases to trimming and J lost 10 bases, with 9 bases between them. This CDR3 contains 12 residues. CDR3 in amino acids: CASSEGFGKLFF. The CDR3 DNA sequence: TGTGCCAGCAGTGAGGGGTTTGGAAAACTGTTTTTT.

This chain connects TRBV2 to TRBJ2-3, with 9 bases identical to TRBD2. The V gene's germline CDR1 is SNHLY and CDR2 FYNNEI. There are 14 residues in the CDR3. With V trimmed by 7 bases and J by 0 bases, 2 bases remained unmatched. CDR3 residues: CASTGLASTDTQYF. Written as DNA, the CDR3 is TGTGCCAGCACGGGACTAGCAAGCACAGATACGCAGTATTTT. The full variable domain, in which reference TRBV2 and TRBJ2-3 provide the parts outside the CDR3, is EPEVTQTPSHQVTQMGQEVILRCVPISNHLYFYWYRQILGQKVEFLVSFYNNEISEKSEIFDDQFSVERPDGSNFTLKIRSTKLEDSAMYFCASTGLASTDTQYFGPGTRLTVL.

This clone occurred once. The chain uses TRBV29-1 and TRBJ2-7; a possible D gene is TRBD2 (5 bases). This CDR3 region has 14 residues. Germline values: CDR1 SQVTM, CDR2 ANQGSEA. V dropped 3 bases and J dropped 0 bases, with 12 bases sitting between them. CDR3 loop: CSVDLSGPSYEQYF. The CDR3 nucleotides are TGCAGCGTTGACCTGAGCGGACCCTCCTACGAGCAGTACTTC.

This chain uses TRBV9 with TRBJ2-7; D may be TRBD1 (5 bases). Between the trimmed V and J ends, which lost 2 bases and 3 bases, there was a span of 12 bases. Germline V gives CDR1 SGDLS, CDR2 YYNGEE. This CDR3 region has 14 residues. The CDR3 region is CASSVAFRDYEQYF. Here the CDR3 DNA reads TGTGCCAGCAGCGTGGCCTTCAGGGACTACGAGCAGTACTTC. Complete variable domain (other parts from reference TRBV9 and TRBJ2-7): DSGVTQTPKHLITATGQRVTLRCSPRSGDLSVYWYQQSLDQGLQFLIQYYNGEERAKGNILERFSAQQFPDLHSELNLSSLELGDSALYFCASSVAFRDYEQYFGPGTRLTVT.

In this sample, this clone turned up once. The chain joins TRBV18 to TRBJ2-2; D perhaps matches TRBD1 (5 bases). V was cut by 3 bases and J by 6 bases, with 11 bases left in between. There are 14 residues in the CDR3. In germline, CDR1 is KGHSH, CDR2 LQKENI. DNA of the CDR3: TGTGCCAGCTCACCTAAGCAGGGCCCCGGGGAGCTGTTTTTT. Protein sequence: CASSPKQGPGELFF.

This clone was seen once. J is TRBJ2-7 and V is TRBV19; a weak D match, TRBD1 (5 bases). The V end was cut by 2 bases, the J end by 5 bases, with 16 bases between. Germline V gene sequence: CDR1 LNHDA, CDR2 SQIVND (reference sequence). This CDR3 comprises 15 residues. As DNA, the CDR3 is TGTGCCAGTAGTATATCCCAGGGCGCTGTGAACGAGCAGTACTTC. Protein sequence: CASSISQGAVNEQYF.

This clone came up a few times. The chain is built from TRBV19 and TRBJ1-2; D gene unclear. The CDR3 runs to 12 residues. V dropped 1 base and J dropped 6 bases, with 6 bases sitting between them. The germline V gene has CDR1 LNHDA and CDR2 SQIVND (reference sequence). The CDR3 sequence is CASSIVENGYTF. The DNA for the CDR3 is TGTGCCAGTAGTATAGTCGAGAATGGCTACACCTTC.

The gene calls are TRBV7-9 and TRBJ2-7, with TRBD1 matching over 11 bases. The germline CDR1 and CDR2 sequences are SEHNR and FQNEAQ (reference sequence). The CDR3 contains 13 residues. V gave up 1 base and J gave up 7 bases; unmatched junction bases: 0. CDR3 sequence reads: CASSLGDRGEQYF. In DNA, the CDR3 is TGTGCCAGCAGCTTAGGGGACAGGGGGGAGCAGTACTTC.

The chain uses TRBV9 and TRBJ2-1; D may be TRBD2 (6 bases). Germline values: CDR1 SGDLS, CDR2 YYNGEE. This CDR3 has 17 amino acids. The V gene lost 0 bases and the J gene lost 3 bases, with 16 bases spanning the gap. The CDR3 here is CASSVATVGGGYNEQFF. CDR3 bases: TGTGCCAGCAGCGTAGCTACCGTGGGGGGAGGCTACAATGAGCAGTTCTTC.

This chain links TRBV11-2 with TRBJ2-3; D not certain. Germline values: CDR1 SGHAT, CDR2 FQNNGV. V was cut by 1 base and J by 1 base, with 12 bases left in between. This CDR3 is 16 amino acids long. CDR3 coding DNA: TGTGCCAGCAGCTTAGGAGGAACATACCGCACAGATACGCAGTATTTT. Amino acids: CASSLGGTYRTDTQYF.